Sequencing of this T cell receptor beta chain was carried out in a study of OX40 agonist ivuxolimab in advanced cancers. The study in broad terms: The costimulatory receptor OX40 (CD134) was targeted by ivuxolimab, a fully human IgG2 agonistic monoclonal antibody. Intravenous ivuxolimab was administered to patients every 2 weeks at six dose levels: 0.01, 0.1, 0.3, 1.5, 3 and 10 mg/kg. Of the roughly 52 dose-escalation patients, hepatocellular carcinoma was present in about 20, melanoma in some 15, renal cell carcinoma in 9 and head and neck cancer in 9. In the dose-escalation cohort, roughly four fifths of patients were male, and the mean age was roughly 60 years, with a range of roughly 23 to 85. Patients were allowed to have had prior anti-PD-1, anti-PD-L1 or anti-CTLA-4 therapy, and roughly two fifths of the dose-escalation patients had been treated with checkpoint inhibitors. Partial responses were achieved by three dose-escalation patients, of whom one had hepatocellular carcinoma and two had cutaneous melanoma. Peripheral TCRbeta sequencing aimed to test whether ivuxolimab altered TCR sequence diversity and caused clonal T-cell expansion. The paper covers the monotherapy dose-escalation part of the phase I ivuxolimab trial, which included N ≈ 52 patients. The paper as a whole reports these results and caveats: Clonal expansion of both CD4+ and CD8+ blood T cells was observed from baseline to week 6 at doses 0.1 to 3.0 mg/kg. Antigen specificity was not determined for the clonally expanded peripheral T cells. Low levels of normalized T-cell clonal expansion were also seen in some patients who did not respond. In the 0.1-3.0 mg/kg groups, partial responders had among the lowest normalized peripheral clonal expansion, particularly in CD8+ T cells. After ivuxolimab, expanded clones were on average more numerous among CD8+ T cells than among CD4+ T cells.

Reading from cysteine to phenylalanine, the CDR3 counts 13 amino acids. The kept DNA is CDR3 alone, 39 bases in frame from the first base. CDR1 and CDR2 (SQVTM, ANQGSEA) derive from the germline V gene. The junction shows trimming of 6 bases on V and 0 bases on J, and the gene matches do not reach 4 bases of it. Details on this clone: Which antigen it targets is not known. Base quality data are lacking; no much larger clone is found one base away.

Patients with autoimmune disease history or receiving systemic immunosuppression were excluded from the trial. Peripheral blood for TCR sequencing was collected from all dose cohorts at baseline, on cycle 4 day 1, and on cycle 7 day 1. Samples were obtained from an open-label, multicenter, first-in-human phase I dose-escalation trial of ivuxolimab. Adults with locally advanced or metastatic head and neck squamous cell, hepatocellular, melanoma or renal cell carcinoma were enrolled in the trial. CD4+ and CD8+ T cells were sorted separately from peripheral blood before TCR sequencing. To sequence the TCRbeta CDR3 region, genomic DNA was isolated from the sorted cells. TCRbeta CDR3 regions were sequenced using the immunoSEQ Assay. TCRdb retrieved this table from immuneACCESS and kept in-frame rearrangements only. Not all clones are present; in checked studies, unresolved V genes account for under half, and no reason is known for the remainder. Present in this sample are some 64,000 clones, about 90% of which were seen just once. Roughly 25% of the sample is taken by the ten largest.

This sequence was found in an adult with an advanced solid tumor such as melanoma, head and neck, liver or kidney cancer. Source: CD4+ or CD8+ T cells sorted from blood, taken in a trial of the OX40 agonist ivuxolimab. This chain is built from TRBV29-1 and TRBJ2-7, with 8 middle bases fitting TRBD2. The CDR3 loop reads CSVARGGSYEQYF. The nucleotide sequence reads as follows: TGCAGCGTCGCCCGGGGGGGCTCCTACGAGCAGTACTTC.